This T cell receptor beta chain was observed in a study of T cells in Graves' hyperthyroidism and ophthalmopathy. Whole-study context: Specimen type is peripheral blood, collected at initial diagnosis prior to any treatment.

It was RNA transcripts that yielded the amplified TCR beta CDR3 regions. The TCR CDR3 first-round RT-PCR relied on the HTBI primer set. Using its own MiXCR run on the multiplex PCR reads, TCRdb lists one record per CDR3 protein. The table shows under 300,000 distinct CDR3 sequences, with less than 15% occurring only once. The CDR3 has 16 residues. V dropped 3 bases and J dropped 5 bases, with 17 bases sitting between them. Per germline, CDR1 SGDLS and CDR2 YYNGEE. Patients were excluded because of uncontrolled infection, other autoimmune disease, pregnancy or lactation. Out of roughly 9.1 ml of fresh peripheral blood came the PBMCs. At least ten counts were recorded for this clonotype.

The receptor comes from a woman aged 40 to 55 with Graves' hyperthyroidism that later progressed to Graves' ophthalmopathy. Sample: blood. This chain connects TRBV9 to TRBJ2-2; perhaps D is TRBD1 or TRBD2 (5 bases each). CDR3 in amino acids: CASSARRGLGTGELFF. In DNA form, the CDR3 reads TGTGCCAGCAGCGCCCGACGGGGCCTAGGGACCGGGGAGCTGTTTTTT.